The next 22 T cell receptor beta chains were all read from a single sample in a study of regulatory T cells in long-lasting Graves disease. Sequencing libraries for TCR beta were prepared with iRepertoire HTBI primers and Arm-PCR of CDR3 regions. TCRdb reprocessed the multiplex PCR reads via MiXCR and lists one record per CDR3 protein. The repertoire has approximately 540,000 distinct CDR3 sequences, 12% of them found once; the top ten carry around 10%. Time point here: newly diagnosed GD, antithyroid drugs for less than 3 months. RNA extracted from PBMCs served as the sequencing template. These data also featured in a second study, about T cells in Graves' hyperthyroidism and ophthalmopathy.

The starting material was peripheral blood mononuclear cells (PBMCs), obtained at new diagnosis, from a patient treated with antithyroid drugs. These receptors all come from a woman aged 30 to 39 with Graves disease.

In this sample, this clonotype turned up a few times. V is TRBV5-4 and J is TRBJ1-1, with D perhaps matching TRBD1 (5 bases). The CDR3 is made up of 16 amino acids. The germline gives CDR1 SGHNT, CDR2 YYREEE (reference sequence). V was cut by 1 base and J by 4 bases, with 17 bases left in between. The CDR3 reads CASSLHPVTGGTEAFF. The CDR3, as DNA: TGTGCCAGCAGCTTGCATCCGGTGACGGGGGGCACTGAAGCTTTCTTT.

This clonotype came up many times. The V call is TRBV20-1, the J call TRBJ2-1; the match to TRBD2 covers 9 bases. CDR3 size: 15 residues. From germline, CDR1 is DFQATT and CDR2 SNEGSKA (reference sequence). The V and J ends lost 0 bases and 6 bases, in that order; junction bases with no gene match: 6. The CDR3 DNA follows: TGCAGTGCTAGAGAGACTCTAGCGGGAAGCAATGAGCAGTTCTTC. This codes for CSARETLAGSNEQFF.

This clonotype was seen ten or more times. The rearrangement uses TRBV2 and TRBJ1-4; no clear D. V was clipped by 7 bases and J by 8 bases, with 23 bases between them. The CDR3 loop spans 16 amino acids. CDR1 is SNHLY and CDR2 is FYNNEI in the germline V gene. The CDR3 here is CASTLLVAGAQEKLFF. The CDR3 DNA reads TGTGCCAGCACCCTCCTCGTGGCAGGAGCCCAAGAAAAACTGTTTTTT. Looking up the rest from reference TRBV2 and TRBJ1-4 gives the full variable domain: EPEVTQTPSHQVTQMGQEVILRCVPISNHLYFYWYRQILGQKVEFLVSFYNNEISEKSEIFDDQFSVERPDGSNFTLKIRSTKLEDSAMYFCASTLLVAGAQEKLFFGSGTQLSVL.

This chain connects TRBV28 to TRBJ2-1; D uncertain. Germline values: CDR1 MDHEN, CDR2 SYDVKM. V was cut by 3 bases and J by 5 bases, with 14 bases left in between. This CDR3 region has 15 residues. The CDR3 DNA reads TGTGCCAGCAGTTTGGTAGGTCCACGAAACAATGAGCAGTTCTTC. As protein: CASSLVGPRNNEQFF.

The J gene is TRBJ2-2, the V gene TRBV5-1, with D hard to call. Trimming shortened V by 3 bases and J by 7 bases, and 13 bases separated the two germline ends. Germline V gene sequence: CDR1 SGHRS, CDR2 YFSETQ. This CDR3 region has 14 residues. Here the CDR3 DNA reads TGCGCCAGCAGCTCGGCCCTCGGGCGCGGGGAGCTGTTTTTT. Residues: CASSSALGRGELFF.

On this clonotype itself: A read error may explain this, as a much larger clone is one base away. The chain has TRBV27 and TRBJ2-7, with 13 nucleotides matching TRBD2. Germline CDR1 reads MNHEY; CDR2 reads SMNVEV (reference sequence). This CDR3 is built from 15 residues. The CDR3 coding sequence is TGTGCCAGCAGGTGGACTAGCGGGAGCCCCTACGAGCAGCACTTC. Translated: CASRWTSGSPYEQHF.

This clonotype was seen ten or more times. The chain carries TRBV18 and TRBJ2-7; D may match TRBD1 or TRBD2 (5 bases each). CDR1 KGHSH and CDR2 LQKENI come from the germline V gene. V was shortened by 2 bases and J by 2 bases, with 10 bases between the two germline ends. There are 14 residues in the CDR3. The DNA of the CDR3 is TGTGCCAGCTCACCAGGGACGTCAGCCTACGAGCAGTACTTC. This encodes CASSPGTSAYEQYF.

The chain employs TRBV5-1 and TRBJ2-3; D may be TRBD2 (6 bases). There are 14 residues in the CDR3. V was clipped by 4 bases and J by 5 bases, with 14 bases between them. From germline, CDR1 is SGHRS and CDR2 YFSETQ. The CDR3 here is CASSPGGGQDTQYF. For the CDR3, the DNA is TGCGCCAGCAGCCCCGGAGGAGGGCAAGATACGCAGTATTTT. The full variable domain, rest sourced from reference TRBV5-1 and TRBJ2-3, is KAGVTQTPRYLIKTRGQQVTLSCSPISGHRSVSWYQQTPGQGLQFLFEYFSETQRNKGNFPGRFSGRQFSNSRSEMNVSTLELGDSALYLCASSPGGGQDTQYFGPGTRLTVL.

This clonotype was seen many times. The CDR3 nucleotides are TGTGCCAGTAGTATCATCCCACAGGGAGTAGGGTATGGCTACACCTTC. Its protein is CASSIIPQGVGYGYTF. V gene TRBV19 combines with J gene TRBJ1-2, with a possible D match to TRBD1 (6 bases). V lost 3 bases and J lost 5, with 19 bases in between. Germline V gene lookup returns CDR1 LNHDA and CDR2 SQIVND (reference sequence). This CDR3 contains 16 residues.

In this sample, this clonotype turned up many times. This chain links TRBV15 with TRBJ2-1; TRBD2 agrees at 8 bases. Germline V gene lookup returns CDR1 LNHNV and CDR2 YYDKDF (reference sequence). V shed 2 bases and J 4 bases; nucleotides not matched to a gene: 10. CDR3 length: 17 residues. Here the CDR3 reads CATSRRVGSGIYNEQFF. Here the CDR3 DNA reads TGTGCCACCAGCAGAAGAGTTGGTAGCGGGATATACAATGAGCAGTTCTTC.

This clonotype came up many times. The genes are TRBV7-9 and TRBJ2-1, with TRBD2 as a possible D gene (6 bases). The V gene's germline CDR1 is SEHNR and CDR2 FQNEAQ (reference sequence). The CDR3 loop spans 13 amino acids. Trimming took off 5 bases at V and 11 bases at J, with 16 bases between the two ends. The chain's CDR3 is CASSTRDSRQQFF. As DNA, the CDR3 is TGTGCCAGCAGCACTCGGGACTCACGACAGCAGTTCTTC.

The CDR3 coding sequence is TGTGCCACCAGCAGGGACAGGTACAATCAGCCCCAGCATTTT. Amino acid sequence: CATSRDRYNQPQHF. This chain connects TRBV15 to TRBJ1-5; TRBD1 agrees at 7 bases. The CDR3 has 14 residues. V shed 3 bases, J shed 3 bases, and the junction held 2 bases outside the gene matches. Per germline, CDR1 LNHNV and CDR2 YYDKDF (reference sequence).

This clonotype was counted only a few times. The V gene is TRBV6-1, the J gene TRBJ2-5, with D perhaps assigned TRBD1 or TRBD2 (5 bases each). The CDR3 spans 14 residues. V dropped 5 bases and J dropped 1 base, with 11 bases sitting between them. Germline lookup yields CDR1 MNHNS and CDR2 SASEGT. CDR3 coding DNA: TGTGCCAGCAGTAACGGGACGGTCCAAGAGACCCAGTACTTC. Residues: CASSNGTVQETQYF.

This clonotype has a count of ten or more. This chain links TRBV19 with TRBJ1-1; the D gene is possibly TRBD1 (5 bases). CDR1 is LNHDA and CDR2 is SQIVND in the germline V gene (reference sequence). Trimming took off 0 bases at V and 2 bases at J, with 7 bases between the two ends. This CDR3 is built from 14 residues. The CDR3 region has the DNA TGTGCCAGTAGTATAGACACAGGAAACACTGAAGCTTTCTTT. Protein: CASSIDTGNTEAFF.

In its sample, this clonotype was seen many times. This chain joins TRBV20-1 and TRBJ2-7; TRBD2 aligns across 9 bases. V dropped 2 bases and J dropped 7; count of bases not matched to a gene: 12. Germline CDR1 is DFQATT and CDR2 is SNEGSKA (reference sequence). The CDR3 is 15 residues long. CDR3 residues: CSARKSAGGDLEQYF. Here the CDR3 DNA reads TGCAGTGCTAGAAAGTCGGCGGGAGGGGATCTAGAGCAGTACTTC.

This clonotype was observed a handful of times. The CDR3 reads CASSSLGAFF. For the CDR3, the DNA is TGTGCCAGCAGCTCACTAGGAGCTTTCTTT. The chain has TRBV7-9 and TRBJ1-1, with D hard to call. The germline V gene encodes CDR1 SEHNR and CDR2 FQNEAQ (reference sequence). Trimming took off 4 bases at V and 10 bases at J, with 7 bases between the two ends. CDR3 size: 10 residues.

A remark on this clonotype: This may arise from a read error, as a much more abundant clone is one base away. The rearrangement links TRBV3-1 to TRBJ2-1; 12 bases are shared with TRBD2. V trimming: 3 bases; J trimming: 6 bases; junction bases outside the gene matches: 12. Germline-derived CDR1 and CDR2 are LGHDT and YNNKEL (reference sequence). The CDR3 covers 18 residues. The CDR3 nucleotides are TGTGCCAGCAGCCAGGTCCTAGCGGGAGGGCCCTTGTCCAATGAGCAGTTCTTC. Its translation is CASSQVLAGGPLSNEQFF.

The CDR3 DNA sequence: TGCAGTGCTAGACCGGGACTAGCGGGAGATATAGGCACCGGGGAGCTGTTTTTT. Translation: CSARPGLAGDIGTGELFF. The gene calls are TRBV20-1 and TRBJ2-2; 14 bases line up with TRBD2. This CDR3 region has 18 residues. Trimming took 2 bases from V and 4 from J; bases not matched to a gene: 9. Germline V lookup: CDR1 DFQATT, CDR2 SNEGSKA (reference sequence).

This clonotype was observed a few times. A read error may account for a junction end that differs from germline. This sequence joins TRBV6-1 and TRBJ1-2; no definite D call. There are 10 residues in the CDR3. Germline V gene sequence: CDR1 MNHNS, CDR2 SASEGT. For the CDR3, the DNA is TGTGCCAGCCGACGAGAGAGATTCTTCTTC. This translates into CASRRERFFF.

As concerns this clonotype: A much larger clone is a single base away; this may be a read error. The chain joins TRBV7-8 to TRBJ1-1; tentative D call: TRBD1 (5 bases). Germline-derived CDR1 and CDR2 are SGHVS and FQNEAQ. This CDR3 is built from 17 residues. CDR3 protein: CASILGARLQGWTEAFF. CDR3 sequence (DNA): TGTGCCAGCATCTTAGGGGCAAGGCTTCAGGGCTGGACTGAAGCTTTCTTT. Full variable domain (missing parts from reference TRBV7-8 and TRBJ1-1): GAGVSQSPRYKVAKRGQDVALRCDPISGHVSLFWYQQALGQGPEFLTYFQNEAQLDKSGLPSDRFFAERPEGSVSTLKIQRTQQEDSAVYLCASILGARLQGWTEAFFGQGTRLTVV.

Many counts were recorded for this clonotype. The gene calls are TRBV20-1 and TRBJ2-7; D is possibly TRBD1 or TRBD2 (5 bases each). The ends were cut back, 3 bases at V and 3 bases at J, with 12 bases in the middle. Germline lookup yields CDR1 DFQATT and CDR2 SNEGSKA (reference sequence). This CDR3 contains 13 residues. CDR3 bases: TGCAGTGCTAGTCGAGGGGCGGGCTACGAGCAGTACTTC. Translation gives CSASRGAGYEQYF.

This clonotype was seen more than once but under ten times. The genes are TRBV7-9 and TRBJ2-5; D not resolved. The CDR3 has 14 residues. V lost 5 bases to trimming and J lost 7 bases, with 17 bases between them. Germline-derived CDR1 and CDR2 are SEHNR and FQNEAQ (reference sequence). The CDR3 DNA sequence: TGTGCCAGCAGCCCCCTGGGTGGCTCACCGACCCAGTACTTC. Translation gives CASSPLGGSPTQYF.